This T cell receptor beta chain derives from a study of blood T cell repertoires in COVID-19 (dated by TCRdb to about 2020). Background on the whole study: Collaborator samples came from the United States, Italy and Spain and covered acute and convalescent phases of COVID-19. The prospective study material was composed of cDNA or gDNA derived from T cells, B-cell-depleted T cells, or PBMCs. Deeply sampled blood TCRbeta repertoires from subjects exposed to, actively infected with, or recovered from COVID-19 were included in the dataset. The repertoires were released in a freely available public database meant as a resource for research on the immune response to SARS-CoV-2. Samples were obtained from the ongoing ImmuneRACE study (first 160 participants) and from over a thousand subjects provided by 6 global collaborators. The sample metadata nearly always contained a de-identified subject ID, COVID-19 status, age in years and sex. Where available, HLA class I and class II types were obtained from metadata supplied by the sample provider rather than from assay-based typing. Study-wide conclusions, independent of this receptor: Clinical and demographic metadata were provided uncurated, with the amount varying by source and participant.

In the case of this clone: The clone's antigen remains unknown. No base quality values were provided; no much bigger clone lies one nucleotide off.

Participants in the prospective study were aged roughly 18 to 100 years, lived in 24 United States geographic areas, and enrolled through a virtual design. Cohort assignment in the prospective study relied on participant-reported clinical history from a screening survey and a study questionnaire. ImmuneRACE Cohort 3 recovered participants were defined by two consecutive negative NP/OP PCR tests, healthcare professional clearance, or symptom resolution. In the prospective study, mobile phlebotomists collected whole blood, serum and a nasopharyngeal or oropharyngeal swab from each participant. Over a 2-month period, participants in the prospective study had the option of providing additional blood draws and questionnaires. Blood samples from the prospective study were shipped frozen or at room temperature prior to DNA extraction. CDR1 and CDR2, per the germline V gene, are WSHSY and SAAADI. For this chain, trimming is 3 bases at the V end and 3 bases at the J end, and the number of junction bases without a gene match is 6. The CDR3 spans 15 residues, from the cysteine through the phenylalanine. The read is trimmed to its CDR3 DNA, 45 bases read in frame from base 1.

The immunoSEQ Assay, a bias-controlled multiplex PCR, was used to amplify TCRbeta CDR3 regions from genomic DNA. Per the source publication's procedure: Within the assay, amplification of reference gene primers was used to estimate how many nucleated cells each sample contained. Sequence reads were collapsed and filtered to measure the absolute abundance of every unique TCRbeta CDR3 rearrangement. Productive Simpson clonality was computed per sample as the square root of Simpson's diversity index over productive rearrangements. TCRdb retrieved this table from immuneACCESS and kept in-frame rearrangements only. Not all clones are present; in checked studies, unresolved V genes account for under half, and no reason is known for the remainder. V and J calls and clone size come straight from that table; D and trimming were deduced from the DNA. Recorded for this sample are roughly 360,000 clones; more than 75% of them occurred a single time. The top ten clonotypes cover 1% to 1.5% of the sample.

The sequence was collected from a man aged 25-45 years who had recovered from COVID-19. Input material: PBMCs or T cells enriched from blood (not recorded which). The chain is assembled from TRBV10-2 and TRBJ2-3, with TRBD2 matching 7 junction bases. CDR3 protein: CASSEDGGTTDTQYF. The nucleotide sequence is TGCGCCAGCAGTGAAGACGGGGGGACGACAGATACGCAGTATTTT.